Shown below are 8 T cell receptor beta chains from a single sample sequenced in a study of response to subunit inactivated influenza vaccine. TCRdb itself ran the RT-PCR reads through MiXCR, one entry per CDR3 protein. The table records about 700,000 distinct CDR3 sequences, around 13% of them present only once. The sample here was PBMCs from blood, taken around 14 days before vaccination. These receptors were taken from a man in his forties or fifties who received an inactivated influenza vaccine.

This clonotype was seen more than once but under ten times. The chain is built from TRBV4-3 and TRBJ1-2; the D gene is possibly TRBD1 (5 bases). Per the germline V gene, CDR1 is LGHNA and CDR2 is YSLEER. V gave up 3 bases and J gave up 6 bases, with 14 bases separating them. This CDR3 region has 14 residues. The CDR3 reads CASSHRRGIDGYTF. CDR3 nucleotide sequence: TGCGCCAGCAGCCACCGACGGGGGATCGATGGCTACACCTTC.

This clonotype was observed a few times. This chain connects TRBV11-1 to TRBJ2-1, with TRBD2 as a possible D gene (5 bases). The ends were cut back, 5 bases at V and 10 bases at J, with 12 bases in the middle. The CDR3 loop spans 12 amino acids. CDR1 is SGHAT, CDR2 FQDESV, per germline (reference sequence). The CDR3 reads CASSARWEEQFF. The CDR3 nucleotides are TGTGCCAGCAGCGCGAGGTGGGAGGAGCAGTTCTTC.

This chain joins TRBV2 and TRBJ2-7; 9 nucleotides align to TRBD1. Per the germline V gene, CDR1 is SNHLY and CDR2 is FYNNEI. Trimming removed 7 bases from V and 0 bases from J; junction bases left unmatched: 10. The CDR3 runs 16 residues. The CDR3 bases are TGTGCCAGCACTCCTTCACCGGGACAGGGCTCCTACGAGCAGTACTTC. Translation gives CASTPSPGQGSYEQYF. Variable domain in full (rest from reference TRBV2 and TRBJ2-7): EPEVTQTPSHQVTQMGQEVILRCVPISNHLYFYWYRQILGQKVEFLVSFYNNEISEKSEIFDDQFSVERPDGSNFTLKIRSTKLEDSAMYFCASTPSPGQGSYEQYFGPGTRLTVT.

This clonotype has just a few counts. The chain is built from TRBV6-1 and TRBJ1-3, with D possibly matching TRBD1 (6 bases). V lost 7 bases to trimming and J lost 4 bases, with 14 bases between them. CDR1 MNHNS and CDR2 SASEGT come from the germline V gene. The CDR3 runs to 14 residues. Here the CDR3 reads CASTAQGSGNTIYF. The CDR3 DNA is TGTGCCAGCACCGCACAGGGATCCGGAAACACCATATATTTT.

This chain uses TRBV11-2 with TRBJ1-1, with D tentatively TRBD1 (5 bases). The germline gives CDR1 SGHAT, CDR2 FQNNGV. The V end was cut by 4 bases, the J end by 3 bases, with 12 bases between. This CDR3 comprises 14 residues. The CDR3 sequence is CASSSVTGDTEAFF. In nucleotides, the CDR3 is TGTGCCAGCAGCTCCGTCACGGGGGACACTGAAGCTTTCTTT.

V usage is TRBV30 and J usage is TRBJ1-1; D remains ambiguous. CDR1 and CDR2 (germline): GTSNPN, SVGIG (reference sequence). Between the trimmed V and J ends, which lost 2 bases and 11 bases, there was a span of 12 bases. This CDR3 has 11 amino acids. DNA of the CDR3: TGTGCCTGGAGTCGCCTGAGCTCGGCTTTCTTT. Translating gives CAWSRLSSAFF.

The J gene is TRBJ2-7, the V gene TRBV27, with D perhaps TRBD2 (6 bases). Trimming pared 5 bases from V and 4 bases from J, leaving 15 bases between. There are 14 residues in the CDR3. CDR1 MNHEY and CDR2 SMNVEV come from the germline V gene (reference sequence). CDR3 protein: CASSPGGAGYEQYF. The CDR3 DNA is TGTGCCAGCAGTCCCGGGGGTGCGGGATACGAGCAGTACTTC.

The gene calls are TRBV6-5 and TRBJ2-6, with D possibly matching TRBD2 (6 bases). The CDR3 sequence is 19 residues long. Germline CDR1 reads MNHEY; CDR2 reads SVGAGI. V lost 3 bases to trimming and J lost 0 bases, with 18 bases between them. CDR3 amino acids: CASSYSGVHPSSGANVLTF. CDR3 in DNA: TGTGCCAGCAGTTATTCGGGGGTACATCCCAGCTCTGGGGCCAACGTCCTGACTTTC.